Listed below are T cell receptor beta chains from one sample, sequenced in a study of beta chain features in type 1 diabetes. The data were produced by immunoSEQ multiplex PCR, yet TCRdb's version contains in-frame clones alone and is incomplete. The sample holds about 340,000 clones, around an eighth seen once. Sequencing was done on a sample of naive CD4+ T cells from blood. The receptor set was obtained from a woman aged 18-35 years with type 1 diabetes. Both conserved end residues are part of each CDR3. D genes are given only for firm matches. Size tells how often a clone was seen (once, few, many) or the class of an expanded clone, and some rows leave it out.

d_gene,len,j_gene,v_gene,abundance,CDR3aa,CDR3nt
-,15,TRBJ2-3,TRBV4-1,-,CASSQDYGGGDTQYF,TGCGCCAGCAGCCAAGATTACGGTGGGGGGGATACGCAGTATTTT
-,14,TRBJ1-1,TRBV5-4,few,CASSQLQGPTEAFF,TGTGCCAGCAGCCAATTGCAGGGGCCCACTGAAGCTTTCTTT
-,15,TRBJ2-3,TRBV30,-,CAGQGQRSGTDTQYF,TGTGCTGGTCAGGGGCAGAGGAGTGGCACAGATACGCAGTATTTT
-,15,TRBJ1-4,TRBV7-6,-,CASSPTVATNEKLFF,TGTGCCAGCAGCCCTACAGTCGCAACTAATGAAAAACTGTTTTTT
-,13,TRBJ1-1,TRBV29-1,few,CSVGQVMNTEAFF,TGCAGCGTTGGCCAGGTCATGAACACTGAAGCTTTCTTT
-,13,TRBJ1-2,TRBV19,few,CASSGGHGYGYTF,TGTGCCAGTAGTGGAGGGCACGGCTATGGCTACACCTTC
TRBD2,12,TRBJ2-4,TRBV30,few,CAWRAGGNIQYF,TGTGCCTGGAGGGCGGGAGGAAACATTCAGTACTTC
TRBD1,15,TRBJ1-2,TRBV5-1,few,CASSDNRGSNYGYTF,TGCGCCAGCAGCGATAACAGGGGCTCTAACTATGGCTACACCTTC
TRBD1,13,TRBJ1-5,TRBV29-1,-,CSVLGQSNQPQHF,TGCAGCGTTTTGGGACAGAGCAATCAGCCCCAGCATTTT
TRBD1,13,TRBJ1-2,TRBV18,-,CASSPRDSYGYTF,TGTGCCAGCTCACCTCGGGACAGCTATGGCTACACCTTC
-,15,TRBJ2-2,TRBV4-3,-,CASSYGQTNTGELFF,TGCGCCAGCAGCTATGGACAGACGAACACCGGGGAGCTGTTTTTT
-,14,TRBJ2-1,TRBV5-1,few,CASSPGIGYNEQFF,TGCGCCAGCAGTCCGGGGATTGGCTATAATGAGCAGTTCTTC
TRBD2,18,TRBJ2-1,TRBV4-1,-,CASSQDAGARGGRNEQFF,TGCGCCAGCAGCCAAGATGCTGGGGCGCGGGGCGGGAGAAATGAGCAGTTCTTC
TRBD1,12,TRBJ2-1,TRBV9,few,CASSVEGQLQFF,TGTGCCAGCAGCGTAGAGGGACAGCTGCAGTTCTTC
TRBD2,15,TRBJ2-7,TRBV5-6,few,CASSLISGSSYEQYF,TGTGCCAGCAGCTTGATTAGCGGGAGCTCCTACGAGCAGTACTTC
-,14,TRBJ2-7,TRBV18,few,CASSPPGQGYEQYF,TGTGCCAGCTCACCACCGGGGCAGGGCTACGAGCAGTACTTC
-,14,TRBJ1-1,TRBV7-9,-,CASNAPNQGAEAFF,TGTGCCAGCAACGCACCTAATCAAGGGGCTGAAGCTTTCTTT
TRBD2,18,TRBJ2-5,TRBV9,-,CASSVDAGMGGLGETQYF,TGTGCCAGCAGCGTAGACGCAGGGATGGGAGGACTAGGAGAGACCCAGTACTTC
TRBD2,13,TRBJ2-3,TRBV7-2,few,CANRREGTDTQYF,TGTGCCAATAGACGGGAGGGGACAGATACGCAGTATTTT
-,15,TRBJ2-3,TRBV7-9,-,CASSLDNGSTDTQYF,TGTGCCAGCAGCCTAGATAACGGGAGCACAGATACGCAGTATTTT
-,14,TRBJ2-3,TRBV11-2,-,CASSLAGAEDTQYF,TGTGCCAGCAGCTTAGCGGGAGCCGAAGATACGCAGTATTTT
-,14,TRBJ1-4,TRBV7-2,-,CASSLGGKGEKLFF,TGTGCCAGCAGCTTAGGAGGGAAAGGGGAAAAACTGTTTTTT
-,14,TRBJ1-2,TRBV19,few,CASSFGQTYYGYTF,TGTGCCAGTAGTTTCGGACAGACCTACTATGGCTACACCTTC
-,14,TRBJ2-3,TRBV18,-,CASSPPYSGDTQYF,TGTGCCAGCTCACCACCTTACAGCGGAGATACGCAGTATTTT
-,14,TRBJ1-2,TRBV7-9,-,CASSLSQVPYGYTF,TGTGCCAGCAGCTTATCACAGGTGCCCTATGGCTACACCTTC
TRBD1,18,TRBJ2-5,TRBV4-3,-,CASSPRLRRTGGEETQYF,TGCGCCAGCAGCCCCCGGCTGAGGCGGACAGGGGGCGAAGAGACCCAGTACTTC
-,11,TRBJ2-3,TRBV6-5,few,CASSYSDTQYF,TGTGCCAGCAGTTATAGCGATACGCAGTATTTT
TRBD1,13,TRBJ2-5,TRBV5-1,-,CASSSTGEETQYF,TGCGCCAGCAGCTCCACAGGGGAAGAGACCCAGTACTTC
-,13,TRBJ1-1,TRBV11-2,-,CASSLGQNTEAFF,TGTGCCAGCAGCTTAGGACAGAACACTGAAGCTTTCTTT
-,13,TRBJ1-2,TRBV5-1,few,CASSLDRIYGYTF,TGCGCCAGCAGCTTGGACAGGATCTATGGCTACACCTTC
TRBD1,14,TRBJ2-7,TRBV30,few,CAWGQGLNSYEQYF,TGTGCCTGGGGACAGGGGCTGAACTCCTACGAGCAGTACTTC
-,13,TRBJ1-3,TRBV29-1,few,CSVWLNSGNTIYF,TGCAGCGTTTGGCTTAACTCTGGAAACACCATATATTTT
-,15,TRBJ1-5,TRBV19,-,CASSIGAARNQPQHF,TGTGCCAGTAGTATCGGTGCGGCCCGGAATCAGCCCCAGCATTTT
-,17,TRBJ1-5,TRBV7-9,-,CASSLGGGGYGNQPQHF,TGTGCCAGCAGCTTAGGAGGGGGAGGGTACGGCAATCAGCCCCAGCATTTT
-,15,TRBJ1-1,TRBV4-3,-,CASSQGGTEGTEAFF,TGCGCCAGCAGCCAAGGAGGCACGGAGGGCACTGAAGCTTTCTTT
TRBD2,20,TRBJ2-5,TRBV5-4,few,CASSRGRGLGLAGVIETQYF,TGTGCCAGCAGCAGGGGCAGGGGGCTAGGACTAGCGGGAGTTATAGAGACCCAGTACTTC
TRBD2,13,TRBJ2-1,TRBV30,few,CAWDPSGDNEQFF,TGTGCCTGGGACCCTAGCGGAGACAATGAGCAGTTCTTC
TRBD1,13,TRBJ2-2,TRBV30,few,CAWSRQGTGELFF,TGTGCCTGGAGTCGACAGGGTACCGGGGAGCTGTTTTTT
-,13,TRBJ2-7,TRBV7-2,-,CASSLSRGGQQYF,TGTGCCAGCAGCTTATCTAGGGGAGGACAGCAGTACTTC
-,18,TRBJ2-5,TRBV5-1,-,CASSSGGSNGGVQETQYF,TGCGCCAGCAGCTCAGGGGGGAGTAATGGAGGGGTCCAAGAGACCCAGTACTTC
-,13,TRBJ2-5,TRBV7-2,-,CASSLRRQETQYF,TGTGCCAGCAGCTTACGGCGGCAAGAGACCCAGTACTTC
-,16,TRBJ2-2,TRBV9,few,CASSVGGRGATGELFF,TGTGCCAGCAGCGTAGGGGGCAGGGGGGCTACCGGGGAGCTGTTTTTT
-,16,TRBJ1-5,TRBV7-6,-,CASSLAPGAQGQPQHF,TGTGCCAGCAGCTTAGCTCCGGGAGCGCAGGGTCAGCCCCAGCATTTT
-,14,TRBJ2-3,TRBV5-1,few,CASSLEGVGRTQYF,TGCGCCAGCAGCTTGGAGGGGGTCGGGAGGACGCAGTATTTT
TRBD1,15,TRBJ1-4,TRBV18,-,CASSPPSLTGAKLFF,TGTGCCAGCTCACCTCCTTCCCTTACAGGGGCAAAACTGTTTTTT
-,14,TRBJ1-2,TRBV19,few,CASSIAAGIYGYTF,TGTGCCAGTAGTATAGCGGCGGGGATCTATGGCTACACCTTC